This T cell receptor beta chain was captured in a study of identical twins. Study results and caveats: Abundant beta clonotypes from cord blood had fewer insertions, unlike memory repertoires, which showed none. Analyses of zero insertions could, in part, be confounded by invariant MAIT and iNKT cells.

The CDR3 is 18 residues long. Germline values: CDR1 LNHNV, CDR2 YYDKDF (reference sequence). Trimming at V came to 5 bases and at J to 3 bases, leaving 11 bases not matched to a gene. Everyone who donated was a healthy Caucasian. Notes on this clonotype: As yet, its antigen is unknown.

Unique molecular identifiers were present on the cDNA, which also gained a universal primer site by template switching. TCRdb analysed the 5' RACE reads with MiXCR anew, one entry per CDR3 protein. Of more than 1.5 million distinct CDR3 sequences listed, under 35% are singletons. The origin of this receptor is a newborn girl in good health. The chain is built from TRBV15 and TRBJ2-3; 13 nucleotides agree with TRBD2. The sequenced sample was cord blood. The CDR3 protein is CATSGGLAGVTRTDTQYF. CDR3 sequence (DNA): TGTGCCACCAGCGGAGGACTAGCGGGAGTTACGAGGACAGATACGCAGTATTTT. Complete variable domain (other parts from reference TRBV15 and TRBJ2-3): DAMVIQNPRYQVTQFGKPVTLSCSQTLNHNVMYWYQQKSSQAPKLLFHYYDKDFNNEADTPDNFQSRRPNTSFCFLDIRSPGLGDTAMYLCATSGGLAGVTRTDTQYFGPGTRLTVL.